This T cell receptor (beta chain) originates from a study of blood T cells in healthy people across ages. General study results and limits: More naive CD4+ cells and higher diversity were found in long-lived than in aged donors. Per million T cells, TCR beta diversity dropped about linearly as age rose.

This CDR3 spans 14 amino acids. V dropped 6 bases and J dropped 0 bases, with 9 bases sitting between them. Alongside a J-beta primer mix, a sample-barcoded 5' primer served in a second PCR lasting about 7 to 12 cycles. Samples each returned at least 2.5 million CDR3-containing paired-end reads. TCRdb re-derived calls from the 5' RACE reads in MiXCR, one entry per CDR3 protein. The sample has 1,100,000 or so distinct CDR3 sequences, less than 50% seen once. This clonotype occurred a few times. Antigen: not known. Healthy Caucasians from Russia aged about 6 to 100 served as donors. The source is a woman aged 55-69 years in good health. The specimen was blood. The chain links TRBV12-3 or TRBV12-4 to TRBJ2-1; the D is unclear. CDR3 region: CASSQEFSYNEQFF. The CDR3 bases are TGTGCCAGCAGCCAGGAGTTCTCCTACAATGAGCAGTTCTTC.